This TCR beta chain was obtained from a study of blood T cell repertoires in COVID-19. Study summary: The origin of the acute and convalescent COVID-19 samples was the United States, Italy and Spain. T cells, B-cell-depleted T cells, or PBMCs provided the cDNA or gDNA that served as material.

Followed over time, Seattle patients had been enrolled while infection was active. As originally analysed: Amplification of reference gene primers was used by the study to estimate nucleated cell counts. The assay was immunoSEQ multiplex PCR, and TCRdb's table has in-frame clones only and misses some. That table is the source of V, J and clone size, and D and trimming were worked out from the DNA. This table holds about 220,000 clones, roughly four fifths found once. In the case of this clone: An end of the junction differs from the germline gene, which may be a read error.

This CDR3 is 15 amino acids long. Per germline, CDR1 SGHVS and CDR2 FQNEAQ. The origin of this receptor is a woman aged 80 or over with COVID-19, enrolled during active disease. The genes are TRBV7-8 and TRBJ2-7; D possibly corresponds to TRBD2 (7 bases). The material sequenced was peripheral blood. The CDR3 loop is CASSFFLGRGDDQYF. The CDR3 bases are TGTGCCAGCAGCTTTTTTTTGGGGAGGGGGGACGACCAGTACTTC. Full variable domain (missing parts from reference TRBV7-8 and TRBJ2-7): GAGVSQSPRYKVAKRGQDVALRCDPISGHVSLFWYQQALGQGPEFLTYFQNEAQLDKSGLPSDRFFAERPEGSVSTLKIQRTQQEDSAVYLCASSFFLGRGDDQYFGPGTRLTVT.